This is a list of T cell receptor beta chains from one sample in a study of blood T cell repertoires in COVID-19. The protocol was immunoSEQ multiplex PCR, while the TCRdb copy is restricted to in-frame clones and leaves out a portion. The sample has about 190,000 clones; around four fifths are singletons. The material sequenced was peripheral blood. Source of these receptors: a woman aged 40 to 50 with acute or convalescent COVID-19. Both conserved end residues are part of each CDR3. Fields, in order: clone size, J gene, D gene, V gene, CDR3 protein, CDR3 DNA. The D gene is left open where the match is weak. The listing skips clone size in some rows; elsewhere it reads once, few, many or a size class.

.,TRBJ1-1,.,TRBV6-6,CASSYSSQVYEAFF,TGTGCCAGCAGTTACTCGAGTCAGGTTTATGAAGCTTTCTTT
.,TRBJ2-2,.,TRBV3-1/TRBV3-2,CASSQGGSTGELFF,TGTGCCAGCAGCCAGGGTGGGAGCACCGGGGAGCTGTTTTTT
.,TRBJ2-2,.,TRBV7-3,CASSLSSPGELFF,TGTGCCAGCAGCCTATCCTCCCCCGGGGAGCTGTTTTTT
.,TRBJ2-5,TRBD2,TRBV11-2,CASSLGAGGPKETQYF,TGTGCCAGCAGCTTAGGAGCGGGGGGCCCAAAAGAGACCCAGTACTTC
.,TRBJ2-5,TRBD1,TRBV6-6,CASRDDRGPPETQYF,TGTGCCAGCAGGGACGACAGGGGGCCCCCAGAGACCCAGTACTTC
.,TRBJ1-2,.,TRBV4-2,CASSVNGGGGDGYTF,TGTGCCAGCAGCGTCAACGGGGGAGGAGGTGATGGCTACACCTTC
.,TRBJ2-1,TRBD2,TRBV24-1,CATSDFLTSGSFNEQFF,TGTGCCACCAGTGATTTCCTGACTAGCGGGTCTTTCAATGAGCAGTTCTTC
.,TRBJ2-3,TRBD2,TRBV9,CASSGGASGLLTDTQYF,TGTGCCAGCAGCGGGGGGGCTAGCGGGTTGTTAACAGATACGCAGTATTTT
.,TRBJ2-3,TRBD1,TRBV4-1,CASSYSGTGAQVGMTDTQYF,TGCGCCAGCAGCTATTCCGGGACAGGGGCCCAAGTCGGTATGACAGATACGCAGTATTTT
.,TRBJ1-5,TRBD1,TRBV18,CASSPDRGVSNQPQHF,TGTGCCAGCTCACCCGACAGGGGTGTTAGCAATCAGCCCCAGCATTTT
.,TRBJ1-6,.,TRBV15,CATSREGVGVSPLHF,TGTGCCACCAGCAGAGAAGGGGTGGGCGTTTCACCCCTCCACTTT
.,TRBJ2-6,.,TRBV30,CAAGKSYSGANVLTF,TGTGCCGCGGGGAAGTCTTACTCTGGGGCCAACGTCCTGACTTTC
few,TRBJ1-1,.,TRBV7-9,CASSSPRDYTEAFF,TGTGCCAGCAGCTCCCCGCGGGACTACACTGAAGCTTTCTTT
.,TRBJ1-1,.,TRBV11-1,CASSFSGLQNTEAFF,TGTGCCAGCAGCTTTTCGGGACTCCAGAACACTGAAGCTTTCTTT
.,TRBJ2-1,.,TRBV5-1,CASRTQYNEQFF,TGCGCCAGCAGGACTCAGTACAATGAGCAGTTCTTC
.,TRBJ1-1,.,TRBV29-1,CSVEANTEAFF,TGCAGCGTTGAGGCGAACACTGAAGCTTTCTTT
.,TRBJ1-1,.,TRBV6-5,CASSYSPTGLNTEAFF,TGTGCCAGCAGTTACTCGCCGACAGGCCTGAACACTGAAGCTTTCTTT
.,TRBJ2-7,.,TRBV27,CASSLSAGASSYEQYF,TGTGCCAGCAGTTTATCCGCGGGGGCGAGCTCCTACGAGCAGTACTTC
.,TRBJ2-1,TRBD2,TRBV7-9,CASAKAGVDNEQFF,TGTGCCAGCGCCAAAGCGGGAGTTGACAATGAGCAGTTCTTC
.,TRBJ2-7,.,TRBV6-5,CASAGTPQSYEQYF,TGTGCCAGCGCCGGGACTCCCCAATCCTACGAGCAGTACTTC
.,TRBJ2-2,.,TRBV9,CASSQAGELFF,TGTGCCAGCTCTCAGGCCGGGGAGCTGTTTTTT
.,TRBJ1-5,.,TRBV2,CASKVRDNQPQHF,TGTGCCAGCAAGGTTCGGGATAATCAGCCCCAGCATTTT
.,TRBJ1-5,.,TRBV5-1,CASSLDGNQPQHF,TGCGCCAGCAGCTTGGACGGGAATCAGCCCCAGCATTTT
.,TRBJ1-2,TRBD1,TRBV24-1,CATSDSWDSYGYTF,TGTGCCACCAGTGATAGCTGGGACAGCTATGGCTACACCTTC
.,TRBJ2-3,TRBD2,TRBV5-1,CASSSNLAGGTDTQYF,TGCGCCAGCAGCTCGAATCTAGCGGGGGGCACAGATACGCAGTATTTT
.,TRBJ1-2,TRBD1,TRBV11-2,CASSLEPGTVSGYTF,TGTGCCAGCAGCTTAGAACCCGGGACAGTAAGTGGCTACACCTTC
few,TRBJ1-1,.,TRBV10-3,CAIRPRSTNTEAFF,TGTGCCATCAGGCCCAGAAGTACGAACACTGAAGCTTTCTTT
.,TRBJ2-7,TRBD1,TRBV28,CASSITGGYEQYF,TGTGCCAGCAGTATCACAGGGGGCTACGAGCAGTACTTC
.,TRBJ2-7,TRBD1,TRBV7-8,CASSPLQGAYEQYF,TGTGCCAGCAGCCCCCTTCAGGGGGCCTACGAGCAGTACTTC
.,TRBJ1-6,TRBD1,TRBV6-5,CASSYSGTGVSPLHF,TGTGCCAGCAGTTACTCGGGGACAGGGGTTTCACCCCTCCACTTT
few,TRBJ1-1,.,TRBV7-3,CASRGATNTEAFF,TGTGCCAGCAGGGGGGCCACTAACACTGAAGCTTTCTTT
.,TRBJ1-6,TRBD1,TRBV28,CASSFLTGGTPLHF,TGTGCCAGCAGTTTTTTGACAGGGGGGACACCCCTCCACTTT
.,TRBJ2-7,.,TRBV28,CASSFLMAPSYEQYF,TGTGCCAGCAGTTTTCTGATGGCTCCTTCCTACGAGCAGTACTTC
once,TRBJ1-6,.,TRBV10-3,CAISPGLGGNNSPLHF,TGTGCCATCAGTCCTGGACTGGGTGGGAATAATTCACCCCTCCACTTT
.,TRBJ2-1,.,TRBV10-3,CAISPPGERYEQFF,TGTGCCATCAGCCCACCGGGAGAGCGTTATGAGCAGTTCTTC
.,TRBJ2-1,.,TRBV4-1,CASSQEGSGRNEQFF,TGCGCCAGCAGCCAAGAGGGAAGCGGGCGTAATGAGCAGTTCTTC
.,TRBJ1-2,TRBD1,TRBV7-9,CASSLGQGGGYTF,TGTGCCAGCAGTTTAGGACAGGGCGGCGGCTACACCTTC
.,TRBJ2-5,.,TRBV3-1/TRBV3-2,CASSLRESQYF,TGTGCCAGCAGCCTAAGGGAGAGCCAGTACTTC
.,TRBJ2-7,TRBD1,TRBV18,CASSPRDSSGEQYF,TGTGCCAGCTCACCCCGGGACAGCAGCGGCGAGCAGTACTTC
.,TRBJ1-1,.,TRBV19,CASSKSGNTEAFF,TGTGCCAGTAGTAAATCGGGTAACACTGAAGCTTTCTTT
.,TRBJ2-7,TRBD1,TRBV29-1,CSVGTGAWEQYF,TGCAGCGTGGGGACAGGGGCTTGGGAGCAGTACTTC
.,TRBJ1-6,.,TRBV14,CASSQDSYSPLHF,TGTGCCAGCAGCCAAGATTCGTATTCACCCCTCCACTTT
.,TRBJ2-3,.,TRBV5-4,CASSSVLTDTQYF,TGTGCCAGCAGCTCGGTCCTCACAGATACGCAGTATTTT
.,TRBJ2-3,.,TRBV9,CASSVGDLHDTQYF,TGTGCCAGCAGCGTAGGCGATTTGCACGATACGCAGTATTTT
.,TRBJ1-5,TRBD1,TRBV28,CASSPRQGKPQHF,TGTGCCAGCAGTCCCCGACAGGGAAAGCCCCAGCATTTT
many,TRBJ2-1,.,TRBV11-2,CASSLRLFHNEQFF,TGTGCCAGCAGCTTAAGACTTTTCCACAATGAGCAGTTCTTC
many,TRBJ1-5,.,TRBV10-3,CAIGATPDSNQPQHF,TGTGCCATCGGCGCGACACCCGATAGCAATCAGCCCCAGCATTTT
.,TRBJ1-1,TRBD1,TRBV19,CASSIGAGGWNTEAFF,TGTGCCAGTAGTATAGGGGCAGGGGGCTGGAACACTGAAGCTTTCTTT
.,TRBJ2-3,TRBD2,TRBV5-4,CASSWGLAGSTDTQYF,TGTGCCAGCAGCTGGGGACTAGCGGGCAGCACAGATACGCAGTATTTT
.,TRBJ1-1,.,TRBV18,CASSPQAGNTEAFF,TGTGCCAGCTCACCGCAGGCGGGGAACACTGAAGCTTTCTTT
.,TRBJ2-7,.,TRBV28,CASRSNVYEQYF,TGTGCCAGCAGGAGTAATGTCTACGAGCAGTACTTC
.,TRBJ1-2,TRBD1,TRBV7-9,CASSLGTGSNYGYTF,TGTGCCAGCAGCCTGGGGACAGGCAGTAACTATGGCTACACCTTC
.,TRBJ2-1,.,TRBV3-1/TRBV3-2,CASTLMGKNEQFF,TGTGCCAGCACCCTTATGGGCAAGAATGAGCAGTTCTTC
.,TRBJ2-2,.,TRBV10-2,CAAQRGANTGELFF,TGCGCAGCCCAACGTGGTGCTAACACCGGGGAGCTGTTTTTT
.,TRBJ2-2,TRBD2,TRBV5-6,CASSLVGLAGEYGELFF,TGTGCCAGCAGCTTGGTTGGCCTAGCGGGAGAGTACGGGGAGCTGTTTTTT
.,TRBJ1-5,TRBD1,TRBV6-6,CASSYSGGQGNQPQHF,TGTGCCAGCAGTTACTCTGGCGGACAGGGGAATCAGCCCCAGCATTTT
.,TRBJ2-3,TRBD2,TRBV27,CASSSAAATSGSLYF,TGTGCCAGCAGTTCAGCCGCCGCTACTAGCGGGAGTCTGTATTTT